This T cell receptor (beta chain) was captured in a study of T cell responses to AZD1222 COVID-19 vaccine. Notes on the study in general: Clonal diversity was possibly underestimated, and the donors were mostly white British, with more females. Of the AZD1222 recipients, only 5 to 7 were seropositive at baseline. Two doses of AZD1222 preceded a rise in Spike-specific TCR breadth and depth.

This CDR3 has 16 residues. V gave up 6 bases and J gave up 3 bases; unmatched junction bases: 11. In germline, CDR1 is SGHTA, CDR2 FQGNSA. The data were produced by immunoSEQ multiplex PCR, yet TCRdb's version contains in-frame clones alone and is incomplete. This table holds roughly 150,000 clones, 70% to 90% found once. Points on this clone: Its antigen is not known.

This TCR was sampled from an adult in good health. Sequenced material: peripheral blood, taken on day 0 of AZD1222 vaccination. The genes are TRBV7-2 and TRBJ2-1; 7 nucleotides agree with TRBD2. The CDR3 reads CASRDNSGHNYNEQFF. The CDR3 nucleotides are TGTGCCAGCAGAGATAATAGCGGGCATAACTACAATGAGCAGTTCTTC.